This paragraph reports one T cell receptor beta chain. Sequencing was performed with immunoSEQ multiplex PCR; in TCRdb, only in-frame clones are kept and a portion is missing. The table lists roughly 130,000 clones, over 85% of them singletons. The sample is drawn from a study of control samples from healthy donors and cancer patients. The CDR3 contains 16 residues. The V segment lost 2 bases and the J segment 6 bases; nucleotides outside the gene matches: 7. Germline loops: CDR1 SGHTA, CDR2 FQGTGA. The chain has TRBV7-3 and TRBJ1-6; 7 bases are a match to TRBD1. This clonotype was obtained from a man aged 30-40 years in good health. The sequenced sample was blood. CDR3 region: CASSLSSGGSNSPLHF. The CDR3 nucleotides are TGTGCCAGCAGCTTATCGTCAGGGGGTAGTAATTCACCCCTCCACTTT.